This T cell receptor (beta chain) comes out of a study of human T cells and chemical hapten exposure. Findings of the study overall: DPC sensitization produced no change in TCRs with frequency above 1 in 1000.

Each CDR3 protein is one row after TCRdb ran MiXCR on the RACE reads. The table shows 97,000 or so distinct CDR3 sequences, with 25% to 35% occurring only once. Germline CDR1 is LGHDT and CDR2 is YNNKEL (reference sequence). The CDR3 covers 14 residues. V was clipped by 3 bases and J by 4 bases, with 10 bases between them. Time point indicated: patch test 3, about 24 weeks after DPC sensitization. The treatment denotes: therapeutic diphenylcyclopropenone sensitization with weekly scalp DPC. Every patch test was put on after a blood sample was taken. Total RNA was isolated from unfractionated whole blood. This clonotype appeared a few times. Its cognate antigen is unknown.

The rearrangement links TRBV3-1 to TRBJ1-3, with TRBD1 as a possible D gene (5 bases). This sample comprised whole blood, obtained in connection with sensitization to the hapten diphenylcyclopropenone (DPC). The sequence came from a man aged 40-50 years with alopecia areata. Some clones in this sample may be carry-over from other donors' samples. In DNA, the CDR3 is TGTGCCAGCAGCCACCAGGGACTAGGAAACACCATATATTTT. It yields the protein CASSHQGLGNTIYF.